This T cell receptor (beta chain) was found in a study of T cell responses to AZD1222 COVID-19 vaccine. Overall study findings and caveats: The peak T cell response came first, and repertoires were sampled only after it. Spike was spanned by vaccine-associated CD4 TCRs, with dominance at 160-218 and 743-854.

TCRdb's copy holds only in-frame clones and misses some; the assay was immunoSEQ multiplex PCR. The sample includes 200,000 or so clones, 90% to 95% seen only once; the top ten take 7% to 9.5%. A single count supports this clone. Its antigen remains unknown. This material consisted of peripheral blood, taken on day 0 of AZD1222 vaccination. This sequence originates from an adult in good health.

CDR3 loop: CASSLAGQSYEQYF. In DNA form, the CDR3 reads TGTGCCAGCAGCTTAGCCGGACAATCCTACGAGCAGTACTTC. V gene TRBV7-9 combines with J gene TRBJ2-7, with D tentatively TRBD1 (5 bases). Trimming pared 0 bases from V and 1 base from J, leaving 7 bases between. Germline V gene sequence: CDR1 SEHNR, CDR2 FQNEAQ (reference sequence). The CDR3 is 14 residues long.